These 9 T cell receptor beta chains were all obtained from the same sample, sequenced in a study of CD8+ T cells in alopecia areata. Treatment here: oral pan-JAK inhibitor, 5-10 mg twice daily. Extracted RNA was reverse transcribed into cDNA, the sequencing template. Some clones are missing from TCRdb's copy, which holds only in-frame ones; the method was immunoSEQ multiplex PCR. The data show roughly 200,000 clones, about 55% seen once. The sequences come from CD8+ T cells sorted from blood, collected at week 24, from a patient treated with tofacitinib. These receptors came from a human donor with alopecia areata.

This clone has just a few counts. The rearrangement links TRBV2 to TRBJ2-6, with D perhaps TRBD1 or TRBD2 (5 bases each). This CDR3 region has 15 residues. Germline V gene sequence: CDR1 SNHLY, CDR2 FYNNEI. Here the CDR3 DNA reads TGTGCTGGGGACGGGGTTGCGTCTGGGGCCAACGTCCTGACTTTC. Protein: CAGDGVASGANVLTF.

The chain is built from TRBV10-3 and TRBJ2-5; D unresolved. The germline gives CDR1 ENHRY, CDR2 SYGVKD. The CDR3 contains 11 residues. V dropped 8 bases and J dropped 5 bases, with 9 bases sitting between them. The CDR3 DNA follows: TGTGCCATCGGTGGCAGGGAGACCCAGTACTTC. It is translated as CAIGGRETQYF.

V and J are TRBV6-5 and TRBJ1-1, with unresolved D. CDR3 size: 13 residues. Germline CDR1 reads MNHEY; CDR2 reads SVGAGI. V was trimmed by 4 bases and J by 1 base, leaving 7 bases between them. The CDR3 coding sequence is TGTGCCAGCAGTTGGGCGGAGAACACTGAAGCTTTCTTT. The encoded protein is CASSWAENTEAFF.

In this sample, this clone turned up once. This chain uses TRBV30 with TRBJ2-5; 7 bases match TRBD1. J was trimmed by 1 base and V by 4 bases; bases with no gene match: 0. The germline V gene has CDR1 GTSNPN and CDR2 SVGIG (reference sequence). The CDR3 sequence is 12 residues long. The CDR3 DNA sequence: TGTGCCTGGACAGGGGGCCAAGAGACCCAGTACTTC. Encoded protein: CAWTGGQETQYF.

This clone has more than one count but fewer than ten. The chain carries TRBV6-5 and TRBJ2-7; D is uncertain. V was cut by 5 bases and J by 3 bases, with 11 bases left in between. CDR3 size: 13 residues. The germline CDR1 and CDR2 sequences are MNHEY and SVGAGI. CDR3 in amino acids: CASSERVIYEQYF. The CDR3 DNA reads TGTGCCAGCAGTGAACGTGTAATCTACGAGCAGTACTTC.

The chain couples TRBV11-2 to TRBJ1-2; TRBD1 matches 7 bases. V trimming: 4 bases; J trimming: 3 bases; junction bases outside the gene matches: 14. The CDR3 loop spans 17 amino acids. Per germline, CDR1 SGHAT and CDR2 FQNNGV. Here the CDR3 reads CASSSPFKTDRDYGYTF. In nucleotides, the CDR3 is TGTGCCAGCAGCTCACCCTTTAAAACCGACAGGGACTATGGCTACACCTTC. Variable domain in full (rest from reference TRBV11-2 and TRBJ1-2): EAGVAQSPRYKIIEKRQSVAFWCNPISGHATLYWYQQILGQGPKLLIQFQNNGVVDDSQLPKDRFSAERLKGVDSTLKIQPAKLEDSAVYLCASSSPFKTDRDYGYTFGSGTRLTVV.

This clone was observed a few times. Within the sample, other DNA sequences also encode this same CDR3. CDR3 sequence: CASSQGQGFSYEQYF. The CDR3, as DNA: TGCGCCAGCAGCCAAGGACAGGGGTTCTCCTACGAGCAGTACTTC. The chain recombines TRBV4-3 with TRBJ2-7, with 8 nucleotides matching TRBD1. Unmatched junction bases numbered 2, after V lost 1 base and J lost 0 bases. The germline gives CDR1 LGHNA, CDR2 YSLEER. This CDR3 has 15 residues.

This clone has just a few counts. The chain is built from TRBV6-5 and TRBJ2-2; D unclear. Germline CDR1 MNHEY, CDR2 SVGAGI. V was pared by 0 bases and J by 6 bases, with 8 bases between. The CDR3 has 14 residues. The CDR3 reads CASSYSDNSGELFF. Here the CDR3 DNA reads TGTGCCAGCAGTTACTCCGACAATTCCGGGGAGCTGTTTTTT.

This clone was counted between two and nine times. The rearrangement links TRBV30 to TRBJ2-7, with 8 bases matching TRBD1. J was trimmed by 2 bases and V by 0 bases; bases with no gene match: 12. Per germline, CDR1 GTSNPN and CDR2 SVGIG (reference sequence). The CDR3 has 17 residues. CDR3 nucleotides: TGTGCCTGGAGTGTACTTCAAAGGACAGGGAAGACCTACGAGCAGTACTTC. Protein product: CAWSVLQRTGKTYEQYF. The variable domain in full, completed from reference TRBV30 and TRBJ2-7, reads SQTIHQWPATLVQPVGSPLSLECTVEGTSNPNLYWYRQAAGRGLQLLFYSVGIGQISSEVPQNLSASRPQDRQFILSSKKLLLSDSGFYLCAWSVLQRTGKTYEQYFGPGTRLTVT.